This TCR beta chain originates from a study of blood T cell repertoires in COVID-19. The CDR3 spans 11 residues. Between the trimmed V and J ends, which lost 6 bases and 6 bases, there was a span of 8 bases. The germline CDR1 and CDR2 sequences are MNHEY and SVGAGI. Per the original data handling: Amplification with reference gene primers provided the estimates of nucleated cell counts. The assay was immunoSEQ multiplex PCR, and TCRdb's table has in-frame clones only and misses some. The V and J calls and clone size were taken over from that table, and D and trimming were inferred from the DNA. Of 45,000 to 50,000 clones in the sample, roughly nine tenths were seen once.

The sample comprised peripheral blood. This receptor was identified in a human donor in a cohort sampled during active COVID-19. V gene TRBV6-5 combines with J gene TRBJ2-5, with D possibly matching TRBD2 (5 bases). In nucleotides, the CDR3 is TGTGCCAGCAGGGGCGGGCAGACCCAGTACTTC. This gives the protein CASRGGQTQYF.